Listed here is a single T cell receptor (beta chain). The antigen is undetermined. The data stem from a study of graft-versus-host responses after intestinal transplantation. Some clones are missing from TCRdb's copy, which holds only in-frame ones; the method was immunoSEQ multiplex PCR. The table has 70,000 to 100,000 clones, 85% to 90% seen once. The CDR3 consists of 14 residues. Germline V gives CDR1 SGHNT, CDR2 YYREEE (reference sequence). The V end lost 4 bases, the J end lost 6 bases, and 16 bases lay between the germline ends. The sequencing used unstimulated CD4+ T cells sorted from spleen or lymph node cells, collected before intestinal transplant. V gene TRBV5-4 combines with J gene TRBJ1-1, with a tentative D call TRBD1 (6 bases). This TCR derives from a human donor who received an intestinal transplant. For the CDR3, the DNA is TGTGCCAGCAGCACAACCGGGACAAGCGCTGAAGCTTTCTTT. Translated, it gives CASSTTGTSAEAFF.